What follows are 26 T cell receptor beta chains derived from one specimen sequenced in a study of blood T cell repertoires in COVID-19. The protocol was immunoSEQ multiplex PCR, while the TCRdb copy is restricted to in-frame clones and leaves out a portion. Among hundreds of thousands of clones listed, 85% to 90% were seen once. The sequencing input was PBMCs or T cells enriched from blood (not recorded which). The receptors shown here come from a man in his forties or fifties who had recovered from COVID-19.

This chain connects TRBV10-2 to TRBJ2-1; 10 nucleotides agree with TRBD2. With 7 bases clipped from V and 3 bases from J, the junction kept 3 bases outside the gene matches. Germline lookup yields CDR1 WSHSY and CDR2 SAAADI. The CDR3 sequence is 14 residues long. CDR3 sequence reads: CASTLAGDYNEQFF. CDR3 DNA: TGCGCCAGCACTCTAGCGGGGGACTACAATGAGCAGTTCTTC.

This chain connects TRBV28 to TRBJ2-1; the D is unclear. There are 12 residues in the CDR3. Between the trimmed V and J ends, which lost 5 bases and 10 bases, there was a span of 12 bases. The germline V gene encodes CDR1 MDHEN and CDR2 SYDVKM. The DNA for the CDR3 is TGTGCCAGCAGTGCACTCACCACGGAGCAGTTCTTC. It translates to CASSALTTEQFF. Drawing the rest from reference TRBV28 and TRBJ2-1, the complete variable domain is DVKVTQSSRYLVKRTGEKVFLECVQDMDHENMFWYRQDPGLGLRLIYFSYDVKMKEKGDIPEGYSVSREKKERFSLILESASTNQTSMYLCASSALTTEQFFGPGTRLTVL.

The count of this clone is one. The sample carries other DNA sequences with the same CDR3. The CDR3 DNA sequence: TGTGCCTGGAGTGTAGGAGGTCCCCAGCATTTT. Translation gives CAWSVGGPQHF. The chain is built from TRBV30 and TRBJ1-5, with no clear D. V shed 0 bases and J shed 10 bases, with 7 bases lying between them. CDR1 and CDR2 from the germline V gene are GTSNPN and SVGIG (reference sequence). The CDR3 spans 11 residues.

This sequence joins TRBV7-2 and TRBJ1-2; D remains ambiguous. The CDR3 length is 14 residues. With 1 base removed from V and 6 bases from J, the gap between germline ends came to 12 bases. Germline CDR1 reads SGHTA; CDR2 reads FQGNSA. The CDR3 region is CASSLDGTDDGYTF. In DNA form, the CDR3 reads TGTGCCAGCAGCTTAGATGGTACAGACGATGGCTACACCTTC.

This chain joins TRBV3-1 (or the pseudogene TRBV3-2) and TRBJ2-2; TRBD2 matches at 12 bases. CDR3 length: 16 amino acids. The V and J ends lost 4 bases and 4 bases, in that order; junction bases with no gene match: 4. Germline V gene data show CDR1 as LGHDT and CDR2 as YNNKEL (reference sequence). CDR3 region: CASSLGLAGPTGELFF. CDR3 coding DNA: TGTGCCAGCAGCCTCGGACTAGCGGGACCCACCGGGGAGCTGTTTTTT.

J is TRBJ1-1 and V is TRBV7-6; D is perhaps TRBD1 (6 bases). V was trimmed by 4 bases and J by 6 bases, leaving 12 bases between them. Germline V gives CDR1 SGHVS, CDR2 FNYEAQ. This CDR3 is 13 amino acids long. The CDR3 DNA sequence: TGTGCCAGCAGCTGGCGGGGGGGCGCTGAAGCTTTCTTT. Translated: CASSWRGGAEAFF.

The rearrangement uses TRBV3-1 (or the pseudogene TRBV3-2) and TRBJ2-1; 13 nucleotides align to TRBD2. This CDR3 region has 20 residues. Per the germline V gene, CDR1 is LGHDT and CDR2 is YNNKEL (reference sequence). The ends lost 5 bases at V and 0 bases at J; junction bases unmatched: 13. The CDR3 DNA reads as TGTGCCAGCAGCTCGGACACCTGGACTAGCGGGGGTAGCTCCTACAATGAGCAGTTCTTC. As protein: CASSSDTWTSGGSSYNEQFF.

The V and J genes are TRBV3-1 (or the pseudogene TRBV3-2) and TRBJ2-1; 8 nucleotides line up with TRBD2. The CDR3 is 15 amino acids. The germline V gene encodes CDR1 LGHDT and CDR2 YNNKEL (reference sequence). J gave up 6 bases and V 0 bases, and 4 bases lay outside the gene matches. CDR3 coding DNA: TGTGCCAGCAGCCAAGATAACACTAGCGGCAATGAGCAGTTCTTC. The encoded protein is CASSQDNTSGNEQFF.

This clone was counted a single time. This chain joins TRBV19 and TRBJ2-7, with 7 bases lining up with TRBD2. The V and J ends lost 7 bases and 6 bases, in that order; junction bases with no gene match: 12. The CDR3 is made up of 14 amino acids. Per the germline V gene, CDR1 is LNHDA and CDR2 is SQIVND (reference sequence). In DNA, the CDR3 is TGTGCCAGTACACCTTCGAGCGGGGCTGGCGAGCAGTACTTC. This encodes CASTPSSGAGEQYF. Looking up the rest from reference TRBV19 and TRBJ2-7 gives the full variable domain: DGGITQSPKYLFRKEGQNVTLSCEQNLNHDAMYWYRQDPGQGLRLIYYSQIVNDFQKGDIAEGYSVSREKKESFPLTVTSAQKNPTAFYLCASTPSSGAGEQYFGPGTRLTVT.

This sequence joins TRBV30 and TRBJ1-1; unclear D gene. Germline-derived CDR1 and CDR2 are GTSNPN and SVGIG (reference sequence). The CDR3 loop spans 13 amino acids. Trimming removed 8 bases at V and 2 bases at J, with 15 bases between. CDR3 in amino acids: CAGDPEGNTEAFF. CDR3 coding DNA: TGTGCCGGCGACCCCGAGGGTAACACTGAAGCTTTCTTT.

The CDR3 loop is CAWSLPGTGNSPLHF. The CDR3 DNA sequence: TGTGCCTGGAGTCTCCCAGGGACAGGCAATTCACCCCTCCACTTT. The chain uses TRBV30 and TRBJ1-6, with 8 bases that match TRBD1. After removal of 2 bases from V and 7 bases from J, the junction contained 7 bases not matched to a gene. CDR3 length: 15 residues. CDR1 and CDR2 from the germline V gene are GTSNPN and SVGIG (reference sequence).

The chain links TRBV7-2 to TRBJ2-7; maybe TRBD2 (6 bases). From germline, CDR1 is SGHTA and CDR2 FQGNSA. The ends were cut back, 1 base at V and 0 bases at J, with 10 bases in the middle. This CDR3 comprises 15 residues. The CDR3 DNA sequence: TGTGCCAGCAGCTTAGGGGACTCACTCTCCTACGAGCAGTACTTC. Translation gives CASSLGDSLSYEQYF. Full variable domain (remainder filled in from reference TRBV7-2 and TRBJ2-7): GAGVSQSPSNKVTEKGKDVELRCDPISGHTALYWYRQSLGQGLEFLIYFQGNSAPDKSGLPSDRFSAERTGGSVSTLTIQRTQQEDSAVYLCASSLGDSLSYEQYFGPGTRLTVT.

This chain links TRBV5-1 with TRBJ2-3; tentative D call: TRBD1 (6 bases). The V gene lost 0 bases and the J gene lost 5 bases, with 19 bases spanning the gap. The CDR3 is 17 amino acids. Looked up from germline, CDR1 is SGHRS and CDR2 is YFSETQ. The CDR3 loop reads CASSLGRDMGAGDTQYF. In DNA form, the CDR3 reads TGCGCCAGCAGCTTGGGTAGAGACATGGGGGCAGGAGATACGCAGTATTTT. The variable domain in full, with the rest retrieved from reference TRBV5-1 and TRBJ2-3, is KAGVTQTPRYLIKTRGQQVTLSCSPISGHRSVSWYQQTPGQGLQFLFEYFSETQRNKGNFPGRFSGRQFSNSRSEMNVSTLELGDSALYLCASSLGRDMGAGDTQYFGPGTRLTVL.

CDR3 residues: CASSSGQGLGQPQHF. Written as DNA, the CDR3 is TGTGCCAGCAGTTCCGGACAGGGATTAGGTCAGCCCCAGCATTTT. V usage is TRBV6-2 or TRBV6-3 and J usage is TRBJ1-5; TRBD1 matches at 8 bases. The CDR3 length is 15 residues. Germline loops: CDR1 MNHEY, CDR2 SVGEGT. Losses at the gene ends were 4 bases for V and 6 bases for J; bases not matched to a gene: 8.

The chain has TRBV29-1 and TRBJ1-2; 7 positions match TRBD1. Germline V gene data show CDR1 as SQVTM and CDR2 as ANQGSEA. This CDR3 contains 15 residues. With 6 bases clipped from V and 5 bases from J, the junction kept 15 bases outside the gene matches. The CDR3 loop is CSVARDSPDVYGYTF. In DNA, the CDR3 is TGCAGCGTAGCCCGGGACAGCCCTGATGTTTATGGCTACACCTTC.

The chain combines TRBV9 with TRBJ1-2; tentatively, D is TRBD1 (6 bases). With 0 bases removed from V and 5 bases from J, the gap between germline ends came to 14 bases. Germline V gives CDR1 SGDLS, CDR2 YYNGEE. The CDR3 length is 15 residues. The CDR3 DNA reads TGTGCCAGCAGCGTAGAAGGATTGGGGGCGTATGGCTACACCTTC. Protein product: CASSVEGLGAYGYTF.

J is TRBJ2-5 and V is TRBV28, with D possibly being TRBD2 (5 bases). The V end was cut by 7 bases, the J end by 5 bases, with 11 bases between. CDR1 MDHEN and CDR2 SYDVKM come from the germline V gene. There are 12 residues in the CDR3. DNA for the CDR3: TGTGCCAGCAACGGAGGCGTGGAGACCCAGTACTTC. Amino acid sequence: CASNGGVETQYF.

The chain carries TRBV5-1 and TRBJ1-2; no reliable D call. This CDR3 is built from 13 residues. With 4 bases removed from V and 5 bases from J, the gap between germline ends came to 12 bases. Germline V gene lookup returns CDR1 SGHRS and CDR2 YFSETQ. In DNA form, the CDR3 reads TGCGCCAGCAGCCTCGAAATCAGATATGGCTACACCTTC. It specifies CASSLEIRYGYTF.

This rearrangement joins TRBV9 to TRBJ2-7; TRBD2 matches 7 bases. The CDR3 has 15 amino acids. Trimming removed 3 bases from V and 0 bases from J; junction bases left unmatched: 6. Germline V gene data show CDR1 as SGDLS and CDR2 as YYNGEE. As DNA, the CDR3 is TGTGCCAGCAGCGAAGCGGGGTTAAGCTCCTACGAGCAGTACTTC. Translating gives CASSEAGLSSYEQYF.

The chain employs TRBV28 and TRBJ2-7; no clear D gene. Trimming pared 4 bases from V and 2 bases from J, leaving 12 bases between. The germline gives CDR1 MDHEN, CDR2 SYDVKM. The CDR3 has 14 amino acids. The CDR3 bases are TGTGCCAGCAGTTGGTCCTGGCCAGCCTACGAGCAGTACTTC. Protein sequence: CASSWSWPAYEQYF. Full variable domain (rest looked up from reference TRBV28 and TRBJ2-7): DVKVTQSSRYLVKRTGEKVFLECVQDMDHENMFWYRQDPGLGLRLIYFSYDVKMKEKGDIPEGYSVSREKKERFSLILESASTNQTSMYLCASSWSWPAYEQYFGPGTRLTVT.

This rearrangement joins TRBV7-2 to TRBJ2-7, with TRBD2 matching 16 bases. Germline assignment: CDR1 SGHTA and CDR2 FQGNSA. The CDR3 consists of 17 residues. V dropped 5 bases and J dropped 6; count of bases not matched to a gene: 10. CDR3 amino acids: CASSLPLGLAGGLEQYF. CDR3 nucleotides: TGTGCCAGCAGCCTACCCCTGGGACTAGCGGGGGGGCTCGAGCAGTACTTC.

CDR3 residues: CASSSYRNTGELFF. The CDR3, as DNA: TGTGCCAGTAGTTCGTACAGAAACACCGGGGAGCTGTTTTTT. The rearrangement joins TRBV19 to TRBJ2-2; D remains ambiguous. The CDR3 runs to 14 residues. In germline, CDR1 is LNHDA, CDR2 SQIVND (reference sequence). V lost 5 bases and J lost 2, with 9 bases in between.

V is TRBV9 and J is TRBJ1-5; D uncertain. The CDR3 length is 13 residues. The V gene's germline CDR1 is SGDLS and CDR2 YYNGEE. Trimming stripped 0 bases from V and 5 bases from J, with 6 bases between. CDR3 sequence: CASSVGQDQPQHF. As DNA, the CDR3 is TGTGCCAGCAGCGTAGGTCAGGATCAGCCCCAGCATTTT.

DNA for the CDR3: TGTGCCAGCAGCCCCGGACAGGGGGCGAGAGATGAGCAGTTCTTC. Translated: CASSPGQGARDEQFF. This chain connects TRBV4-2 to TRBJ2-1; 11 positions match TRBD1. The CDR3 covers 15 residues. Germline CDR1 is LGHNA and CDR2 is YNFKEQ. Trimming cost V 4 bases and J 8 bases; bases outside gene matches: 7.

The chain carries TRBV11-1 and TRBJ2-1, with TRBD2 as a possible D gene (5 bases). The length of the CDR3 is 15 residues. Germline CDR1 SGHAT, CDR2 FQDESV (reference sequence). Trimming removed 0 bases from V and 5 bases from J, with 11 bases in between. DNA for the CDR3: TGTGCCAGCAGCTTAGCGTTCGGGAAGAACAATGAGCAGTTCTTC. Its protein product is CASSLAFGKNNEQFF.

The sample holds a few counts of this clone. V usage is TRBV12-5 and J usage is TRBJ2-5, with 11 bases identical to TRBD2. The CDR3 totals 16 residues. J lost 4 bases, V lost 0 bases, and 4 bases had no gene match. From germline, CDR1 is LGHNT and CDR2 FRNRAP. CDR3 residues: CASGLVLAGVGETQYF. The DNA for the CDR3 is TGTGCTAGTGGTTTGGTACTAGCGGGAGTCGGAGAGACCCAGTACTTC.